This T cell receptor (beta chain) was sequenced during a study of cytomegalovirus exposure and HLA in healthy donors. Concerning this clone: What it recognizes is unknown.

Using immunoSEQ multiplex PCR, the repertoire was profiled, and TCRdb retains in-frame clones only, with some absent. The sample contains more than 55,000 clones, around 96% of which appear only once. The CDR3 is 15 residues long. Trimming stripped 1 base from V and 1 base from J, with 9 bases between. Germline V gives CDR1 SGDLS, CDR2 YYNGEE. Findings and caveats of the study: It was confirmed in vitro that a few of the CMV-associated chains were specific for CMV antigens. Researchers catalogued approximately 170 TCR beta chains as cytomegalovirus-associated.

This sequence originates from a man aged 18 to 30 in good health and CMV-seronegative. Source material: PBMCs. The chain joins TRBV9 to TRBJ1-5; no clear D gene. The CDR3 spells CASSVSGQSNQPQHF. The DNA for the CDR3 is TGTGCCAGCAGCGTAAGTGGTCAGAGCAATCAGCCCCAGCATTTT.